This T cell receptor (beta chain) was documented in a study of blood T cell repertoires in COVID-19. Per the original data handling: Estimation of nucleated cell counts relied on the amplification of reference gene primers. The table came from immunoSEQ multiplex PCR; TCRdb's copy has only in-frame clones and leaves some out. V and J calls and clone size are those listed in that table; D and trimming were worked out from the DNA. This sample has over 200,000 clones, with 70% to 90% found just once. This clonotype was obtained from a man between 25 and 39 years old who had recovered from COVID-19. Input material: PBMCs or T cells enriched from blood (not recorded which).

CDR3 nucleotide sequence: TGTGCCAGCAAGGAAGCCCGGACTAGTATTTCTGGGGCCAACGTCCTGACTTTC. It codes for CASKEARTSISGANVLTF. The V gene is TRBV27, the J gene TRBJ2-6; 7 nucleotides line up with TRBD2. Germline V lookup: CDR1 MNHEY, CDR2 SMNVEV (reference sequence). The V segment lost 7 bases and the J segment 1 base; nucleotides outside the gene matches: 13. The CDR3 length is 18 residues.